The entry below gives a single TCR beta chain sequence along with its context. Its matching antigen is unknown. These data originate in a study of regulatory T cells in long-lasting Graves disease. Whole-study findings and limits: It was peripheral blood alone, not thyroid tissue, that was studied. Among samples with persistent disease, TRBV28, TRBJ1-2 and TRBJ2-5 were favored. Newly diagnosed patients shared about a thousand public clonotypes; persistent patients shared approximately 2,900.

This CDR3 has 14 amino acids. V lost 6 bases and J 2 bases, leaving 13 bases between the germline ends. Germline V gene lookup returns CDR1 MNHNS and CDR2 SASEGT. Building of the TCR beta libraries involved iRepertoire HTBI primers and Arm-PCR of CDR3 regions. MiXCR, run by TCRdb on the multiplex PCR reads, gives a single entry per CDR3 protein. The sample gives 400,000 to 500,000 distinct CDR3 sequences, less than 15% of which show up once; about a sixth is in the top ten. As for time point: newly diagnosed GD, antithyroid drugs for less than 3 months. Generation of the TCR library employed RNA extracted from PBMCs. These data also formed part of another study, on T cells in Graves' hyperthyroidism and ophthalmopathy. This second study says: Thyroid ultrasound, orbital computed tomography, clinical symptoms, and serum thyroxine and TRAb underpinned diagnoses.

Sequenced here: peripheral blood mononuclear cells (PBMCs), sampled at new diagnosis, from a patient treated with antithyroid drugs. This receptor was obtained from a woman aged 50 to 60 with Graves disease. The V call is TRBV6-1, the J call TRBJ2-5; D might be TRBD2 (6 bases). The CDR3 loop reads CASRGTGRQETQYF. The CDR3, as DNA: TGTGCCAGCAGAGGGACTGGACGACAAGAGACCCAGTACTTC.